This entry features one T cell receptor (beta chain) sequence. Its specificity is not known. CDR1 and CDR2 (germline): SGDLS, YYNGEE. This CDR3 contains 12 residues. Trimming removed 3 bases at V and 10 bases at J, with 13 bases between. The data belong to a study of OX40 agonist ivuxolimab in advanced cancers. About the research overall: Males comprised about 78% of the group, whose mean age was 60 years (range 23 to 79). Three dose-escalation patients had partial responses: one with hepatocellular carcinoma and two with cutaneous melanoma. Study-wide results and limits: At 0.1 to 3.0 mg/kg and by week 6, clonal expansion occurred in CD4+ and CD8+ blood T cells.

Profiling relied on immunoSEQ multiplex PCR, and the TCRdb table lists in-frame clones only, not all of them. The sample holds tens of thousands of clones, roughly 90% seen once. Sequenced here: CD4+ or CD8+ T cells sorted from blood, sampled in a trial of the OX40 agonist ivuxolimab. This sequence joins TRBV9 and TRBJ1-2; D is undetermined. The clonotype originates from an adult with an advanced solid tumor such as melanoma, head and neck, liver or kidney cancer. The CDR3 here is CASSGPSIDYTF. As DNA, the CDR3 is TGTGCCAGCAGCGGACCCTCTATTGACTACACCTTC.